The clone carrying this T cell receptor (beta chain) was seen once. As yet, its antigen is unknown. The data derive from a study of a mutant IDH1 vaccine in newly diagnosed glioma. The assay was immunoSEQ multiplex PCR, and TCRdb's table has in-frame clones only and misses some. The repertoire has tens of thousands of clones, about four fifths of them found once; the top ten carry under 4.5%. The CDR3 covers 19 residues. Germline values: CDR1 SGHRS, CDR2 YFSETQ. Trimming removed 0 bases at V and 1 base at J, with 22 bases between. Time point meaning: week 47, end of study. Vaccine doses each comprised 300 ug of mutant IDH1 20-mer peptide, with topical imiquimod.

The chain is built from TRBV5-1 and TRBJ1-2; unclear D gene. This receptor was taken from a young man with glioma. Sequencing was performed on PBMCs, taken from a glioma patient whose treatment included an IDH1 peptide vaccine. The CDR3 DNA sequence: TGCGCCAGCAGCTTGGCCGGGAGATTCACCACCTTAATTAACTATGGCTACACCTTC. Translated, it gives CASSLAGRFTTLINYGYTF.